This T cell receptor (beta chain) was obtained from a study of cytomegalovirus exposure and HLA in healthy donors. Study-level points and caveats: TCR beta chains numbering approximately 150 were designated cytomegalovirus-associated.

The germline V gene encodes CDR1 SGHRS and CDR2 YFSETQ. The V gene end was trimmed by 0 bases and the J gene end by 5 bases; junction bases not matched to a gene: 11. The CDR3 covers 17 residues. Of note for this clone: Its antigen is unidentified.

Produced via immunoSEQ multiplex PCR; TCRdb's table is partial and in-frame only. The sample consists of roughly 84,000 clones, around 90% of them appearing once. The sequencing input was PBMCs. This TCR was sampled from a man aged 30 to 45 in good health and CMV-seronegative. The chain employs TRBV5-1 and TRBJ2-3; 8 bases are a match to TRBD2. CDR3 sequence: CASSLEPGGPSRDTQYF. The CDR3 region has the DNA TGCGCCAGCAGCTTGGAGCCGGGAGGGCCCTCGAGAGATACGCAGTATTTT. The complete variable domain, with remaining parts taken from reference TRBV5-1 and TRBJ2-3, reads KAGVTQTPRYLIKTRGQQVTLSCSPISGHRSVSWYQQTPGQGLQFLFEYFSETQRNKGNFPGRFSGRQFSNSRSEMNVSTLELGDSALYLCASSLEPGGPSRDTQYFGPGTRLTVL.